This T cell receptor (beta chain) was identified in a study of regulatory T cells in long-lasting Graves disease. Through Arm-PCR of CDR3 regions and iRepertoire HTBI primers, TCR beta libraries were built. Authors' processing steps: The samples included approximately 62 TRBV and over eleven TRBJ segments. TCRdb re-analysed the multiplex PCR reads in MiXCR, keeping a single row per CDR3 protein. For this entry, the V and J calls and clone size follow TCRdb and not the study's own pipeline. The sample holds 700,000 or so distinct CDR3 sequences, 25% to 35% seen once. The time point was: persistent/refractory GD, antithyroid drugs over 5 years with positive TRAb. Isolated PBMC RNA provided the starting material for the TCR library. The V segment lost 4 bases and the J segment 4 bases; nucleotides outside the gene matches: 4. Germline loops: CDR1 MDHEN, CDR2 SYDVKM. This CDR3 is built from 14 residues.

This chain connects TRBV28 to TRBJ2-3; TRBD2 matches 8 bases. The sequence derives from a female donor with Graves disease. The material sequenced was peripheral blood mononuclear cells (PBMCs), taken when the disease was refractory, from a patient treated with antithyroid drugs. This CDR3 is CASSSGGRSDTQYF. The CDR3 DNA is TGTGCCAGCAGTTCGGGAGGGCGGTCAGATACGCAGTATTTT. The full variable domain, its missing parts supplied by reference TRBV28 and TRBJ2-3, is DVKVTQSSRYLVKRTGEKVFLECVQDMDHENMFWYRQDPGLGLRLIYFSYDVKMKEKGDIPEGYSVSREKKERFSLILESASTNQTSMYLCASSSGGRSDTQYFGPGTRLTVL.